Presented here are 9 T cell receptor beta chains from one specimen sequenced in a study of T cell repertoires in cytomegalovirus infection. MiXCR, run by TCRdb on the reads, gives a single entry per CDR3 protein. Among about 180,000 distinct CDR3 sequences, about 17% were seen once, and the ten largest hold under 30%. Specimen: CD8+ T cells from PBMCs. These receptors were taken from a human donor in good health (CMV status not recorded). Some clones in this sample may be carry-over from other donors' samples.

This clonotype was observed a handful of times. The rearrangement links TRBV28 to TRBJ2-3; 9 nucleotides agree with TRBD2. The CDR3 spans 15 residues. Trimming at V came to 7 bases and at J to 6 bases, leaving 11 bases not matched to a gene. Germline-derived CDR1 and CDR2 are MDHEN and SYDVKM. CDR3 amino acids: CASNQAGGGGDTQYF. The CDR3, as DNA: TGTGCCAGCAACCAAGCGGGGGGTGGTGGGGATACGCAGTATTTT.

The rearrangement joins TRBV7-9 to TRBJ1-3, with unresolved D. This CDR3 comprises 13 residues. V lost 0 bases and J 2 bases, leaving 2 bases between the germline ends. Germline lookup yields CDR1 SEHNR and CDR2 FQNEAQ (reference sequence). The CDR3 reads CASSLAPGNTIYF. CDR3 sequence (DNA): TGTGCCAGCAGCTTAGCACCTGGAAACACCATATATTTT.

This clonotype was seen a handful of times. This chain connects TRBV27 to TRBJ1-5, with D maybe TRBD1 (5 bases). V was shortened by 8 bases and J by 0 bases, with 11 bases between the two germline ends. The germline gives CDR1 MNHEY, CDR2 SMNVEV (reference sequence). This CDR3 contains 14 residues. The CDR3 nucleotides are TGTGCCAGCGCCCGAGGGGTTAGCAATCAGCCCCAGCATTTT. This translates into CASARGVSNQPQHF.

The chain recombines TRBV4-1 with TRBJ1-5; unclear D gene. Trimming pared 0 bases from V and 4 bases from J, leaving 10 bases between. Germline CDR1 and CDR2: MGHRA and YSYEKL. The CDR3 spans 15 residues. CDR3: CASSQDLGPNQPQHF. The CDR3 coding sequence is TGCGCCAGCAGCCAAGATTTAGGCCCAAATCAGCCCCAGCATTTT.

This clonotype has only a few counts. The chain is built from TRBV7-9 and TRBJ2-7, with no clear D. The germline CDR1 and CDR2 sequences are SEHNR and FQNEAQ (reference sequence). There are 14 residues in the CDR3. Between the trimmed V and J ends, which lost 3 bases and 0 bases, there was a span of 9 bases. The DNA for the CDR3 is TGTGCCAGCAGCTTCGACGGATTCTCCTACGAGCAGTACTTC. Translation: CASSFDGFSYEQYF.

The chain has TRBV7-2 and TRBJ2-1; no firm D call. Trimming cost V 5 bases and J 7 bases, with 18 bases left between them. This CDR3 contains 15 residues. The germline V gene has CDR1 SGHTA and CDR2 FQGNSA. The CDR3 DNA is TGTGCCAGCAGCCAAAAGATCGGCCCAGCGAATGAGCAGTTCTTC. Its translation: CASSQKIGPANEQFF.

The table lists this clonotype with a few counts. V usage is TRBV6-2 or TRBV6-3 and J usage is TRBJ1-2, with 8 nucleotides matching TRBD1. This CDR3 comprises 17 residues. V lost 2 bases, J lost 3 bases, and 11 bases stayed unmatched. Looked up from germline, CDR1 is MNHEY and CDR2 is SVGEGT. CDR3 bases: TGTGCCAGCAGTTACCCGGACAGGGAAGGAATCGACTATGGCTACACCTTC. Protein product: CASSYPDREGIDYGYTF.

The CDR3 coding sequence is TGTGCCAGCAGTTTCCCGGAAGAGACCCAGTACTTC. It yields the protein CASSFPEETQYF. The V gene is TRBV12-3 or TRBV12-4, the J gene TRBJ2-5; the D is unclear. The CDR3 loop spans 12 amino acids. The V gene lost 3 bases and the J gene lost 3 bases, with 5 bases spanning the gap.

Here the CDR3 reads CASSFEGPAEQYF. The CDR3 region has the DNA TGTGCCAGCAGTTTCGAGGGGCCGGCCGAGCAGTACTTC. This chain joins TRBV28 and TRBJ2-7; D may be TRBD1 or TRBD2 (5 bases each). CDR3 length: 13 amino acids. Between the trimmed V and J ends, which lost 3 bases and 6 bases, there was a span of 12 bases. Germline CDR1 reads MDHEN; CDR2 reads SYDVKM. The full variable domain, in which reference TRBV28 and TRBJ2-7 provide the parts outside the CDR3, is DVKVTQSSRYLVKRTGEKVFLECVQDMDHENMFWYRQDPGLGLRLIYFSYDVKMKEKGDIPEGYSVSREKKERFSLILESASTNQTSMYLCASSFEGPAEQYFGPGTRLTVT.